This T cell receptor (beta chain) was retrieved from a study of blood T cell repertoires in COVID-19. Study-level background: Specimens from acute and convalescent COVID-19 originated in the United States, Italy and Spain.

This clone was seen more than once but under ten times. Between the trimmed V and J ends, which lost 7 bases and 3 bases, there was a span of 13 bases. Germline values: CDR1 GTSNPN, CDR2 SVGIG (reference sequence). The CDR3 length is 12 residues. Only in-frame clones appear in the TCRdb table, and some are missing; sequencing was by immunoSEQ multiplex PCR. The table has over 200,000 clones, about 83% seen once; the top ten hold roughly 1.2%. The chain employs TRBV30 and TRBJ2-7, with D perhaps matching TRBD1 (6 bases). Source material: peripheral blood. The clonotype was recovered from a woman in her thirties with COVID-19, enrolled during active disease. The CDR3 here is CASDRINYEQYF. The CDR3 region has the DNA TGTGCCTCGGACAGAATCAACTACGAGCAGTACTTC.